This TCR beta chain came from a study of blood T cells in healthy people across ages. Whole-study findings and limits: Across samples, TCR beta diversity tracked strongly with naive T cell percentage. Both higher diversity and more naive CD4+ cells marked long-lived donors when set against aged donors. Investigators treated diversity estimates from one million T cells as underestimates.

The CDR3 is 16 amino acids. Germline lookup yields CDR1 SGHTA and CDR2 FQGNSA. V was pared by 2 bases and J by 4 bases, with 17 bases between. This clonotype has a handful of counts. Antigen specificity is unknown. It was with a sample-barcoded 5' primer and a J-beta primer mix that a second PCR of roughly 7 to 12 cycles was run. A template-switch adaptor containing 12 random nucleotides labeled each cDNA molecule. TCRdb called the 5' RACE reads again in MiXCR, with one record for every CDR3 protein. The sample carries hundreds of thousands of distinct CDR3 sequences, about 34% recorded once. This chain joins TRBV7-2 and TRBJ1-2, with D tentatively TRBD1 (6 bases). This receptor was identified in a woman aged 80 or older in good health. The sample was blood. CDR3 bases: TGTGCCAGCAGCTTATCCCCGGGACACAGGTCCTATGGCTACACCTTC. Its protein product is CASSLSPGHRSYGYTF.